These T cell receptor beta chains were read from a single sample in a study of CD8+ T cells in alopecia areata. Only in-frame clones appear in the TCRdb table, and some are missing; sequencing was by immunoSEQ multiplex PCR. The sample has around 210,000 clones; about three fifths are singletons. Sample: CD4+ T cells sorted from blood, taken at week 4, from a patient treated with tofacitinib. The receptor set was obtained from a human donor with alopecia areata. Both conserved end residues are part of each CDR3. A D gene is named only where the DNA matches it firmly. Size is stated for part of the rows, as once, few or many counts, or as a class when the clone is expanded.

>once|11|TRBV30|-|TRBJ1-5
CALGEGGTQHF
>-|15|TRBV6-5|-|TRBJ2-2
CASSPRWQATGELFF
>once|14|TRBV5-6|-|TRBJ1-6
CASSLREGSSPLHF
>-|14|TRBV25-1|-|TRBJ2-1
CASSESAVYNEQFF
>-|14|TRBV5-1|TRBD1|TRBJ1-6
CASSSGTVNSPLHF
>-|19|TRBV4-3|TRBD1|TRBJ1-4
CASSQGFLGGAGGYEKLFF
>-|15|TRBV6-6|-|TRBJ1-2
CASSRDNTPIYGYTF
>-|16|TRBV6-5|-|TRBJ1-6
CASSLNAPGLNSPLHF
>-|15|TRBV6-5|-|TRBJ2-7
CASSYSGSKTYEQYF
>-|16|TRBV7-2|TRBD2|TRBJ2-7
CASSPPGLAGGYEQYF
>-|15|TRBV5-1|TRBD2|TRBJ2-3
CASSNSGDSTDTQYF
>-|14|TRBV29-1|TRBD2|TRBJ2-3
CSVRTSGGTDTQYF
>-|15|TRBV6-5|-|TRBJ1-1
CASSLIRVRNTEAFF
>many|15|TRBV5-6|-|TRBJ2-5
CASSLGLSNVETQYF
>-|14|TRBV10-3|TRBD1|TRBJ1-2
CAISSETGGYGYTF
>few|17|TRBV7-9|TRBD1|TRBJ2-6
CASSVGQGSPGANVLTF
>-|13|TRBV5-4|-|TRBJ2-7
CASSLGLNYEQYF
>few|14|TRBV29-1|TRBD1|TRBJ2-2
CSVQGQGGTGELFF
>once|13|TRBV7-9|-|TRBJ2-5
CASSLGTRETQYF
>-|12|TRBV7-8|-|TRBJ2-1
CASSLEHNEQFF
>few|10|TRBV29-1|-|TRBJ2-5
CSVEAETQYF
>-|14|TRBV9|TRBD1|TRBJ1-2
CASSALGQGYGYTF
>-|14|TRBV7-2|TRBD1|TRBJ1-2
CASSPTTGGYGYTF
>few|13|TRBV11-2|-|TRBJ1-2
CASSLGANYGYTF
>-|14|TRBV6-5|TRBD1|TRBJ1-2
CASSGTGGTRGYTF
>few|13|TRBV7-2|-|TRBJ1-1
CASSSQVNTEAFF
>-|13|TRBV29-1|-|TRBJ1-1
CSVSRTGNTEAFF
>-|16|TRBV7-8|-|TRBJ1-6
CASSPGGGGYNSPLHF
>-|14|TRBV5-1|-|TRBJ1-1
CASSFSGGRIEAFF
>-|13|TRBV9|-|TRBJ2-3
CASSVGVADTQYF
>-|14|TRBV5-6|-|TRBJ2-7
CASIPSGKSYEQYF
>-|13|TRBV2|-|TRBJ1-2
CASSGGQTYGYTF
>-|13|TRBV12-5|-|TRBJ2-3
CASGWTVQDTQYF
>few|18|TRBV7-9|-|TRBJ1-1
CASSVEVWGAVMNTEAFF
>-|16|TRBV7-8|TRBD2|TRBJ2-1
CASSPQRGTTRNEQFF
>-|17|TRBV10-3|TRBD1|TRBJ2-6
CAIRARTGGSGANVLTF
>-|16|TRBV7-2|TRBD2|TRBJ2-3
CASSLWAGVSTDTQYF
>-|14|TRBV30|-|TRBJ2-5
CAWSRGGFQETQYF
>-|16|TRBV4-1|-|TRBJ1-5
CASSQEAAYSNQPQHF
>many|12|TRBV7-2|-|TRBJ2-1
CASSPDWVEQFF
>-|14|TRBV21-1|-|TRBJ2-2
CASSRDSGTGELFF
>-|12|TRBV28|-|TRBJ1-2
CASSIGPYGYTF
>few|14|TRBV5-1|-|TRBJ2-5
CASSPGHPGETQYF
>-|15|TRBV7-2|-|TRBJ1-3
CASTRRGDSGNTIYF
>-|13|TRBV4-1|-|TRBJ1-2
CASSQDWRRGYTF
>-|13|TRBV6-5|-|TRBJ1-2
CASRTQGRDGYTF
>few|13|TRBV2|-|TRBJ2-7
CASSVRGSYEQYF
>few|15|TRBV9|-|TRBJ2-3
CASSVDTWNTDTQYF
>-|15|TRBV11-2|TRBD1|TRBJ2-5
CASSFRQGEWETQYF
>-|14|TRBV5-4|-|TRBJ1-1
CASSPEPMNTEAFF
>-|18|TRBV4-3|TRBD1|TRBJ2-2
CASSQDLQRTGITGELFF
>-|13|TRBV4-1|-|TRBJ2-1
CASSPPGGNEQFF
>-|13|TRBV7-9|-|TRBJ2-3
CAADEAGSDTQYF
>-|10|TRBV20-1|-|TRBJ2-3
CSASSDTQYF
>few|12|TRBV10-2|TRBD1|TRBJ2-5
CASKQGVETQYF
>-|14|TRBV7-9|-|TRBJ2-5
CASSLGALQETQYF
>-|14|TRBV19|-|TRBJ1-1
CASSLGRLPTEAFF
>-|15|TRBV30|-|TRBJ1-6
CAWAQQGIYNSPLHF